These 27 T cell receptor beta chains share one sample of origin, sequenced in a study. MiXCR was run by TCRdb on the RT-PCR reads, yielding one entry per CDR3 protein. This sample carries approximately 720,000 distinct CDR3 sequences, approximately 14% of them seen once, and the ten largest clones take roughly 3.9%. Material: memory CD4+ T cells from blood. These receptor sequences come from a female donor in good health, serving as a healthy control.

This chain links TRBV4-2 with TRBJ2-1; perhaps TRBD2 as D (5 bases). From germline, CDR1 is LGHNA and CDR2 YNFKEQ. The length of the CDR3 is 18 residues. Trimming left V 0 bases short and J 1 base short, with 16 bases between. The CDR3 DNA sequence: TGTGCCAGCAGCCAAGATCAGACGGCGGGTGGGTCCTACAATGAGCAGTTCTTC. Encoded protein: CASSQDQTAGGSYNEQFF.

This clonotype was recorded many times. The V gene is TRBV12-3 or TRBV12-4, the J gene TRBJ2-7, with 11 bases fitting TRBD1. The V segment lost 6 bases and the J segment 0 bases; nucleotides outside the gene matches: 7. The CDR3 totals 16 residues. Written as DNA, the CDR3 is TGTGCCAGCAGCCCCGGACAGGGGGCCATCTCCTACGAGCAGTACTTC. Translated, it gives CASSPGQGAISYEQYF.

In this sample, this clonotype turned up a few times. The chain uses TRBV29-1 and TRBJ1-2, with TRBD1 matching over 9 bases. In germline, CDR1 is SQVTM, CDR2 ANQGSEA. The CDR3 runs 13 residues. V shed 5 bases, J shed 4 bases, and the junction held 5 bases outside the gene matches. The CDR3 nucleotides read TGCAGCGTTAATACAGGGGGCTCCTATGGCTACACCTTC. Translated: CSVNTGGSYGYTF.

In this sample, this clonotype turned up many times. The chain couples TRBV4-2 to TRBJ1-6; D gene ambiguous. The CDR3 covers 16 residues. The V and J ends lost 1 base and 0 bases respectively, with 7 bases between them. Germline values: CDR1 LGHNA, CDR2 YNFKEQ. CDR3 in DNA: TGTGCCAGCAGCCAAGGGGTGAGCTCCTATAATTCACCCCTCCACTTT. Translating it yields CASSQGVSSYNSPLHF.

This chain links TRBV20-1 with TRBJ2-1, with 9 positions matching TRBD2. CDR3 length equals 14 residues. Germline V gives CDR1 DFQATT, CDR2 SNEGSKA (reference sequence). J lost 0 bases, V lost 8 bases, and 5 bases had no gene match. This CDR3 is CSLAGFSSYNEQFF. In DNA form, the CDR3 reads TGCAGTCTAGCGGGGTTTAGCTCCTACAATGAGCAGTTCTTC.

The V and J genes are TRBV7-3 and TRBJ2-1, with 16 bases aligning to TRBD2. The V gene's germline CDR1 is SGHTA and CDR2 FQGTGA. The CDR3 length is 16 residues. Trimming cost V 3 bases and J 8 bases; bases outside gene matches: 4. The CDR3: CASSLGLAGGIDEQFF. The DNA for the CDR3 is TGTGCCAGCAGCTTGGGACTAGCGGGAGGGATCGATGAGCAGTTCTTC.

This clonotype occurred many times. The genes are TRBV30 and TRBJ2-5; 8 nucleotides agree with TRBD1. J was trimmed by 3 bases and V by 2 bases; bases with no gene match: 5. Per germline, CDR1 GTSNPN and CDR2 SVGIG (reference sequence). There are 14 residues in the CDR3. Here the CDR3 DNA reads TGTGCCTGGAGTTCAACAGGGGGAAAAGAGACCCAGTACTTC. Protein product: CAWSSTGGKETQYF.

A word on this clonotype: This may arise from a read error, as a much more abundant clone is one base away. The rearrangement links TRBV28 to TRBJ2-5, with TRBD2 matching over 9 bases. The CDR3 has 15 residues. Trimming took 7 bases from V and 5 from J; bases not matched to a gene: 11. The germline V gene encodes CDR1 MDHEN and CDR2 SYDVKM. This CDR3 is CASTPTSGGRETQYF. The CDR3 DNA reads TGTGCCAGCACCCCGACTAGCGGAGGGAGGGAGACCCAGTACTTC.

This clonotype showed up just a few times. The chain couples TRBV5-6 to TRBJ2-2; 7 bases line up with TRBD2. The CDR3 has 18 residues. Germline V lookup: CDR1 SGHDT, CDR2 YYEEEE. After removal of 4 bases from V and 5 bases from J, the junction contained 17 bases not matched to a gene. The CDR3 bases are TGTGCCAGCAGCCGAGCCGGGACTACCGAAGCTAGAACCGGGGAGCTGTTTTTT. It yields the protein CASSRAGTTEARTGELFF.

V and J are TRBV9 and TRBJ2-1, with TRBD2 matching 11 bases. Germline CDR1 is SGDLS and CDR2 is YYNGEE. J gave up 10 bases and V 0 bases, and 6 bases lay outside the gene matches. The CDR3 runs to 15 residues. The CDR3 sequence is CASSVALAGVREQFF. CDR3 bases: TGTGCCAGCAGCGTAGCACTAGCGGGAGTCCGCGAGCAGTTCTTC.

This clonotype was detected a few times. The chain links TRBV30 to TRBJ1-1; D unclear. The V and J ends lost 4 bases and 3 bases respectively, with 6 bases between them. Germline lookup yields CDR1 GTSNPN and CDR2 SVGIG (reference sequence). CDR3 length: 11 residues. In nucleotides, the CDR3 is TGTGCCTGGAACAGTCACACTGAAGCTTTCTTT. Its translation is CAWNSHTEAFF.

This clonotype has more than one count but fewer than ten. This chain joins TRBV5-6 and TRBJ1-4; TRBD1 aligns across 7 bases. V lost 2 bases, J lost 5 bases, and 3 bases stayed unmatched. This CDR3 region has 14 residues. Germline lookup yields CDR1 SGHDT and CDR2 YYEEEE. The CDR3 region has the DNA TGTGCCAGCAGCTTCGGGACAGTCAATGAAAAACTGTTTTTT. Encoded protein: CASSFGTVNEKLFF.

This chain joins TRBV5-1 and TRBJ2-5; TRBD1 aligns across 7 bases. Germline loops: CDR1 SGHRS, CDR2 YFSETQ. The CDR3 loop spans 12 amino acids. The V and J ends lost 7 bases and 1 base, in that order; junction bases with no gene match: 1. In DNA form, the CDR3 reads TGCGCCAGCTACAGGGGCCAAGAGACCCAGTACTTC. Its protein product is CASYRGQETQYF.

The V gene is TRBV12-3 or TRBV12-4, the J gene TRBJ2-5; the D gene could be TRBD1 or TRBD2 (6 bases each). V was pared by 5 bases and J by 2 bases, with 12 bases between. The CDR3 length is 14 residues. The CDR3 coding sequence is TGTGCCAGCAGTCGAGGGGGGTCTCAAGAGACCCAGTACTTC. This codes for CASSRGGSQETQYF.

This clonotype appeared many times. J is TRBJ1-6 and V is TRBV10-3, with 7 positions matching TRBD1. Losses at the gene ends were 10 bases for V and 6 bases for J; bases not matched to a gene: 12. The CDR3 is 15 amino acids. Germline V gene sequence: CDR1 ENHRY, CDR2 SYGVKD. The CDR3 coding sequence is TGTGCCACGCGACGGGCCGGGACAGCTAATTCACCCCTCCACTTT. Translating gives CATRRAGTANSPLHF.

There are many counts of this clonotype. The chain links TRBV5-1 to TRBJ2-1, with TRBD2 matching 7 bases. CDR3 size: 17 residues. J gave up 8 bases and V 0 bases, and 14 bases lay outside the gene matches. The V gene's germline CDR1 is SGHRS and CDR2 YFSETQ. The CDR3 coding sequence is TGCGCCAGCAGCTTGGCCGCGAGCGGGAAGGGTGTCCATGAGCAGTTCTTC. Residues: CASSLAASGKGVHEQFF.

This clonotype was observed a handful of times. This chain links TRBV6-2 or TRBV6-3 with TRBJ2-7; a possible D gene is TRBD2 (5 bases). This CDR3 is 16 amino acids long. Germline V gene lookup returns CDR1 MNHEY and CDR2 SVGEGT. V was trimmed by 2 bases and J by 5 bases, leaving 19 bases between them. The DNA for the CDR3 is TGTGCCAGCAGTTACGACCGGCCGAGGGCGAGTCACGAGCAGTACTTC. The encoded protein is CASSYDRPRASHEQYF.

This clonotype was seen only a few times. V is TRBV20-1 and J is TRBJ2-1; TRBD2 aligns across 11 bases. Per germline, CDR1 DFQATT and CDR2 SNEGSKA (reference sequence). V dropped 3 bases and J dropped 6; count of bases not matched to a gene: 4. The length of the CDR3 is 14 residues. As DNA, the CDR3 is TGCAGTGCTAGTTCCGGGACTAGCGGCAATGAGCAGTTCTTC. Its protein product is CSASSGTSGNEQFF.

V usage is TRBV28 and J usage is TRBJ2-3; 9 positions agree with TRBD2. The V gene end was trimmed by 5 bases and the J gene end by 0 bases; junction bases not matched to a gene: 9. The CDR3 loop spans 17 amino acids. The germline CDR1 and CDR2 sequences are MDHEN and SYDVKM. In DNA form, the CDR3 reads TGTGCCAGCAGTATGAAACGGACTAGCGTGAGCACAGATACGCAGTATTTT. This encodes CASSMKRTSVSTDTQYF.

The chain links TRBV12-3 or TRBV12-4 to TRBJ2-5; D is perhaps TRBD1 or TRBD2 (5 bases each). The CDR3 spans 15 residues. V lost 3 bases and J 1 base, leaving 12 bases between the germline ends. CDR3 sequence: CASSLPGSSQETQYF. The CDR3 nucleotides read TGTGCCAGCAGTTTGCCAGGGAGTTCCCAAGAGACCCAGTACTTC.

The chain recombines TRBV14 with TRBJ2-2; D may be TRBD1 (5 bases). CDR1 SGHDN and CDR2 FVKESK come from the germline V gene. The CDR3 consists of 16 residues. The V and J ends lost 0 bases and 1 base respectively, with 9 bases between them. The CDR3 bases are TGTGCCAGCAGCCAAGATCCCAGGGTGAACACCGGGGAGCTGTTTTTT. This codes for CASSQDPRVNTGELFF.

This clonotype was counted a few times. This chain links TRBV10-2 with TRBJ2-1; 10 positions agree with TRBD1. With V trimmed by 7 bases and J by 6 bases, 6 bases remained unmatched. Per the germline V gene, CDR1 is WSHSY and CDR2 is SAAADI. The CDR3 sequence is 14 residues long. The CDR3 DNA reads TGCGCCAGCACCTCGGGACAGGGGATCAATGAGCAGTTCTTC. This codes for CASTSGQGINEQFF.

This clonotype was observed at least ten times. V is TRBV7-2 and J is TRBJ1-3; no clear D. Germline assignment: CDR1 SGHTA and CDR2 FQGNSA. Trimming left V 3 bases short and J 1 base short, with 13 bases between. There are 16 residues in the CDR3. CDR3: CASSFMQSGSGNTIYF. The CDR3 DNA reads TGTGCCAGCAGCTTTATGCAGTCCGGGTCTGGAAACACCATATATTTT. The full variable domain, in which reference TRBV7-2 and TRBJ1-3 provide the parts outside the CDR3, is GAGVSQSPSNKVTEKGKDVELRCDPISGHTALYWYRQSLGQGLEFLIYFQGNSAPDKSGLPSDRFSAERTGGSVSTLTIQRTQQEDSAVYLCASSFMQSGSGNTIYFGEGSWLTVV.

This clonotype has at least ten counts. V and J are TRBV6-5 and TRBJ2-2; 8 nucleotides agree with TRBD2. Germline loops: CDR1 MNHEY, CDR2 SVGAGI. The CDR3 length is 15 residues. Trimming at V came to 5 bases and at J to 4 bases, leaving 6 bases not matched to a gene. The CDR3 is CASSPTSGVTGELFF. In nucleotides, the CDR3 is TGTGCCAGCAGTCCAACTAGCGGAGTCACCGGGGAGCTGTTTTTT.

The rearrangement uses TRBV20-1 and TRBJ1-1, with TRBD1 matching 11 bases. The CDR3 extends over 16 amino acids. Germline loops: CDR1 DFQATT, CDR2 SNEGSKA (reference sequence). Here the CDR3 DNA reads TGCGCACGCCCTAGGACAGGGGGCTTAAAGAACACTGAAGCTTTCTTT. This codes for CARPRTGGLKNTEAFF.

Only a few counts were recorded for this clonotype. The chain links TRBV15 to TRBJ2-2; 12 bases match TRBD1. The CDR3 has 16 residues. Germline values: CDR1 LNHNV, CDR2 YYDKDF (reference sequence). The J segment lost 7 bases and the V segment lost 3 bases, leaving 6 bases of the junction unmatched. CDR3: CATSRGGTGGFGELFF. DNA of the CDR3: TGTGCCACCAGCAGGGGCGGGACAGGGGGCTTCGGGGAGCTGTTTTTT.

The rearrangement uses TRBV4-3 and TRBJ2-5; D might be TRBD1 or TRBD2, each matching 5 bases. The CDR3 runs to 15 residues. V lost 2 bases to trimming and J lost 5 bases, with 15 bases between them. The germline CDR1 and CDR2 sequences are LGHNA and YSLEER. CDR3 coding DNA: TGCGCCAGCAGCCAACTAAGGGTATGGGGGGAGACCCAGTACTTC. Translated: CASSQLRVWGETQYF.